The 4 T cell receptor beta chains presented below share a single source sample, sequenced in a study of blood T cell repertoires in COVID-19. Sequencing used immunoSEQ multiplex PCR; TCRdb keeps in-frame clones, though not all of them. The sample has 200,000 to 250,000 clones, approximately 86% seen once; the top ten hold 3% to 3.5%. The sequenced sample was peripheral blood. The source of these receptors is a man aged 55-75 years with acute or convalescent COVID-19.

The V and J genes are TRBV18 and TRBJ2-7; 7 bases align to TRBD1. The V gene end was trimmed by 4 bases and the J gene end by 2 bases; junction bases not matched to a gene: 2. CDR1 KGHSH and CDR2 LQKENI come from the germline V gene. The CDR3 loop spans 13 amino acids. CDR3 region: CASSRDSTYEQYF. Here the CDR3 DNA reads TGTGCCAGCTCACGGGACAGTACCTACGAGCAGTACTTC. The variable domain in full, completed from reference TRBV18 and TRBJ2-7, reads NAGVMQNPRHLVRRRGQEARLRCSPMKGHSHVYWYRQLPEEGLKFMVYLQKENIIDESGMPKERFSAEFPKEGPSILRIQQVVRGDSAAYFCASSRDSTYEQYFGPGTRLTVT.

The J gene is TRBJ1-4, the V gene TRBV7-9, with a weak D call TRBD1 (5 bases). The V gene lost 6 bases and the J gene lost 10 bases, with 15 bases spanning the gap. The CDR3 has 13 residues. Germline lookup yields CDR1 SEHNR and CDR2 FQNEAQ (reference sequence). CDR3 residues: CASSHDSQRKLFF. The CDR3, as DNA: TGTGCCAGCAGTCATGACAGTCAAAGAAAACTGTTTTTT.

The sample holds one count of this clone. The J gene is TRBJ2-7, the V gene TRBV30, with 7 positions matching TRBD1. V trimming: 0 bases; J trimming: 5 bases; junction bases outside the gene matches: 16. The CDR3 runs 17 residues. From germline, CDR1 is GTSNPN and CDR2 SVGIG (reference sequence). The CDR3: CAWSVFKGALRSDEQYF. CDR3 in DNA: TGTGCCTGGAGTGTCTTTAAGGGGGCGCTTAGGAGTGACGAGCAGTACTTC. The full variable domain, in which reference TRBV30 and TRBJ2-7 provide the parts outside the CDR3, is SQTIHQWPATLVQPVGSPLSLECTVEGTSNPNLYWYRQAAGRGLQLLFYSVGIGQISSEVPQNLSASRPQDRQFILSSKKLLLSDSGFYLCAWSVFKGALRSDEQYFGPGTRLTVT.

The chain uses TRBV18 and TRBJ1-4; 8 positions match TRBD1. Germline V CDR1 and CDR2: KGHSH, LQKENI. V lost 0 bases to trimming and J lost 5 bases; unmatched junction nucleotides: 8. This CDR3 is 17 amino acids long. CDR3 nucleotide sequence: TGTGCCAGCTCACCACCAAACGCCCGGGACAGGAATGAAAAACTGTTTTTT. It translates to CASSPPNARDRNEKLFF. The entire variable domain, with the rest obtained from reference TRBV18 and TRBJ1-4, is as follows: NAGVMQNPRHLVRRRGQEARLRCSPMKGHSHVYWYRQLPEEGLKFMVYLQKENIIDESGMPKERFSAEFPKEGPSILRIQQVVRGDSAAYFCASSPPNARDRNEKLFFGSGTQLSVL.